This TCR beta chain came from a study of cytomegalovirus exposure and HLA in healthy donors. Looking at the study overall: Prior work identified 120 million or so unique TCR beta sequences in approximately 180 million T cells. The study's findings and limits: Later, an analysis found that common viral pathogens appeared to be linked with several of the most significant clusters. Most CMV-associated TCR beta chains were later found to appear HLA-restricted. Most TCR sequences were rare, but some public TCRs occurred in many donors.

This clone was seen just once. Antigen: not known. Primers included in the PCR were 60 Vbeta and 13 Jbeta primers. This table comes from immunoSEQ multiplex PCR, and its TCRdb copy is limited to in-frame clones, with some not included. The profile covers 60,000 to 85,000 clones, with 65% to 90% appearing a single time and over 15% taken by the ten largest. This TCR came from a man between 65 and 85 years old in good health and CMV-seropositive. What was sequenced was PBMCs.

This CDR3 reads CASRQQGAIGGYTF. The DNA for the CDR3 is TGTGCCAGCAGACAACAGGGGGCTATCGGTGGCTACACCTTC. The chain employs TRBV27 and TRBJ1-2; TRBD1 aligns across 9 bases. There are 14 residues in the CDR3. Per the germline V gene, CDR1 is MNHEY and CDR2 is SMNVEV (reference sequence). Trimming took 6 bases from V and 7 from J; bases not matched to a gene: 9.